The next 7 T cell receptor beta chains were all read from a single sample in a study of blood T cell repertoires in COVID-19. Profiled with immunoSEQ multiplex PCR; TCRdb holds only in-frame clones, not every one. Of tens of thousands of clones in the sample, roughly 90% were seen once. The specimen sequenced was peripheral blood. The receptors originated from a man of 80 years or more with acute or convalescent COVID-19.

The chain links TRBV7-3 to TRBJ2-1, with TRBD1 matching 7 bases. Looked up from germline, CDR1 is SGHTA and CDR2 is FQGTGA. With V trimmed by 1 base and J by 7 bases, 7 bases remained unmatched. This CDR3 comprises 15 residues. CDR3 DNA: TGTGCCAGCAGCTTAATGCCCGGGACAGATAATGAGCAGTTCTTC. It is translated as CASSLMPGTDNEQFF.

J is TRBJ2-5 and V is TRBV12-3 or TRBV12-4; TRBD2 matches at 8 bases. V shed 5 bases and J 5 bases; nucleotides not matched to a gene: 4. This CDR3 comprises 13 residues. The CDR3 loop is CASSGLARETQYF. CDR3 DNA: TGTGCCAGCAGTGGACTAGCACGGGAGACCCAGTACTTC.

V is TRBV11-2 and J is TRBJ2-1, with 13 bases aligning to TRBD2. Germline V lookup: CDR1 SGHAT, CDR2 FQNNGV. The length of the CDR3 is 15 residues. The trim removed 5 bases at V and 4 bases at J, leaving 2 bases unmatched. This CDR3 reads CASSRLAGGYNEQFF. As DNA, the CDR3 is TGTGCCAGCAGCCGACTAGCGGGGGGTTACAATGAGCAGTTCTTC.

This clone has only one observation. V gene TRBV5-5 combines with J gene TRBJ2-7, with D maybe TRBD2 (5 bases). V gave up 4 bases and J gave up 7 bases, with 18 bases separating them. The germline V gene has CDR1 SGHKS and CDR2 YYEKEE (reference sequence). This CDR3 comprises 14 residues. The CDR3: CASSTGRDGNEQYF. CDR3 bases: TGTGCCAGCAGCACGGGCCGGGATGGGAATGAGCAGTACTTC.

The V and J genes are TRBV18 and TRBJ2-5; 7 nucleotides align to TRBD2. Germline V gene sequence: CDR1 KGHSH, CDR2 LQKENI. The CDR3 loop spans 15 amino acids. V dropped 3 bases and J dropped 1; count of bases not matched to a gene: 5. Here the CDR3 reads CASSPSGGIQETQYF. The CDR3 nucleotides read TGTGCCAGCTCACCGTCGGGGGGAATCCAAGAGACCCAGTACTTC.

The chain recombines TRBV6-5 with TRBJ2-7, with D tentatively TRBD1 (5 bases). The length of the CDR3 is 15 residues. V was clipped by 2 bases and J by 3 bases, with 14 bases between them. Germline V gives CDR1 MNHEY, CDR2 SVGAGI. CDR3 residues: CASSYPTGIGYEQYF. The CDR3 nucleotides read TGTGCCAGCAGTTACCCTACAGGTATCGGCTACGAGCAGTACTTC.

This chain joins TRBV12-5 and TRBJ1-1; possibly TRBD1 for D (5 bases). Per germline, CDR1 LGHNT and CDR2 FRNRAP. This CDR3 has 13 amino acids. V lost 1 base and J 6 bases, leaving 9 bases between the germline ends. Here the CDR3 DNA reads TGTGCTAGTGGTTTGGGGGGGGGAGCTGAAGCTTTCTTT. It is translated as CASGLGGGAEAFF.